This T cell receptor beta chain is drawn from a study of shared clonotypes between healthy human individuals. Germline V gene sequence: CDR1 SGHAT, CDR2 FQNNGV. The CDR3 covers 14 residues. V was pared by 3 bases and J by 2 bases, with 11 bases between. Replicate PCRs for sorted subsets used 200 ng DNA; this equaled tens of thousands of T cell genomes. Clones were sequenced by immunoSEQ multiplex PCR, and TCRdb holds only the in-frame ones, with some missing. The sample holds roughly 2 million clones; approximately 95% are singletons and the top ten take 0.9% to 1.4%. Regarding the study as a whole: For naive CD4 cells, roughly 4.6% of clonotypes were shared across a handful of donors.

Naivety among CD8 cells was defined by CD45RO negativity and positive CCR7 selection, thereby excluding terminally differentiated effector memory CD45RA+ cells. The sample holds one count of this clone. The antigen remains undetermined. The chain has TRBV11-2 and TRBJ2-7, with no clear D. Sequencing was carried out using naive CD8+ T cells sorted from blood. The sequence was collected from a man between 18 and 35 years old in good health. CDR3 coding DNA: TGTGCCAGCAGCTTGGGCACTATGACCTACGAGCAGTACTTC. Protein product: CASSLGTMTYEQYF.